This T cell receptor (beta chain) was retrieved from a study of T cell repertoires in cytomegalovirus infection. As for this clonotype: Its antigen is currently unknown.

MiXCR was run by TCRdb on the reads, yielding one entry per CDR3 protein. Of 380,000 or so distinct CDR3 sequences listed, about 35% were seen once; the top ten hold about 13%. Per the germline V gene, CDR1 is SQVTM and CDR2 is ANQGSEA. With 5 bases clipped from V and 10 bases from J, the junction kept 8 bases outside the gene matches. This CDR3 spans 14 amino acids. This sequence was found in a human donor in good health (CMV status not recorded). Some clones in this sample may be carry-over from other donors' samples. The sequencing here drew on cultured PBMCs, taken from culture after CMV antigen stimulation. V is TRBV29-1 and J is TRBJ1-6; the match to TRBD1 covers 10 bases. This CDR3 is CSVSGTGVGSPLHF. CDR3 nucleotides: TGCAGCGTTTCCGGGACAGGGGTTGGATCACCCCTCCACTTT.